A selection of T cell receptor beta chains follows, all from one sample in a study of blood T cells in healthy people across ages. In TCRdb, the 5' RACE reads were re-called with MiXCR into one record per CDR3 protein. The data contain approximately 770,000 distinct CDR3 sequences, roughly 60% of them singletons. The sequenced sample consisted of blood. These receptor sequences come from a man aged 25 to 40 in good health. Each CDR3 is given with its conserved first and last residue. A D gene is named only where the DNA matches it firmly. Rows give clone size only sometimes, using once, few, many, or a class for an expanded clone.

>.|TRBJ2-5|TRBV14|.
TGTGCCAGCAGCCAAGATTCCAGCGGGTGGATTCAAGAGACCCAGTACTTC
CASSQDSSGWIQETQYF
>.|TRBJ1-4|TRBV6-5|.
TGTGCCAGCAGTTACTCGGTCGAAGGGGCCCAGGGTCAACTGTTTTTT
CASSYSVEGAQGQLFF
>few|TRBJ2-7|TRBV29-1|TRBD2
TGCAGCGTTGCCCGGATGGGAGGGGCTTTGTACGAGCAGTACTTC
CSVARMGGALYEQYF
>.|TRBJ2-7|TRBV29-1|.
TGCAGCGGGGGGTACTACTACGAGCAGTACTTC
CSGGYYYEQYF
>.|TRBJ2-5|TRBV7-2|TRBD2
TGTGCCAGCAGCTTAGGGACTAGCTGGGAGACCCAGTACTTC
CASSLGTSWETQYF
>.|TRBJ1-2|TRBV29-1|.
TGCAGCGTCGAAAGTATCTATGGCTACACCTTC
CSVESIYGYTF
>.|TRBJ1-2|TRBV12-3/TRBV12-4|.
TGTGCCAGCAGTTTCGACCCCACGGAGGGCTACACCTTC
CASSFDPTEGYTF
>.|TRBJ2-2|TRBV12-3/TRBV12-4|.
TGTGCCAGCTTGGGGCAGCCGACCACCAGGGAGCTGTTTTTT
CASLGQPTTRELFF
>.|TRBJ2-5|TRBV20-1|.
TGCAGTGCTAGGTTGCGGGGCGGGGAGACCCAGTACTTC
CSARLRGGETQYF
>.|TRBJ2-3|TRBV15|TRBD2
TGTGCCACTGGGACTAGCGGGATCACAGATACGCAGTATTTT
CATGTSGITDTQYF
>few|TRBJ2-3|TRBV12-3/TRBV12-4|.
TGTGCCAGCAGTTTAACCGGAGGGGTGGGCACAGATACGCAGTATTTT
CASSLTGGVGTDTQYF
>.|TRBJ2-5|TRBV9|.
TGTGCCAGCAGCGTGGATTCCACAGGGTGGATGGAGACCCAGTACTTC
CASSVDSTGWMETQYF
>.|TRBJ2-3|TRBV7-3|TRBD2
TGTGCCAGCAGCCCAACTAGCGGGAGGGCAGATACGCAGTATTTT
CASSPTSGRADTQYF
>.|TRBJ2-7|TRBV5-4|.
TGTGCTAGCAGCCCGCAGAGGGGAGGCGATGAGCAGTACTTC
CASSPQRGGDEQYF
>.|TRBJ2-7|TRBV6-5|TRBD2
TGTGCCAGCAGCGGGACTAGCGGGAGTGTTACCTACGAGCAGTACTTC
CASSGTSGSVTYEQYF
>.|TRBJ2-6|TRBV18|TRBD1
TGTGCCAGCTCACCACCCCGGGACAGGGGGCTACGAGGGGCCAACGTCCTGACTTTC
CASSPPRDRGLRGANVLTF
>few|TRBJ1-1|TRBV27|TRBD1
TGTGCCAGCAGTCGTGCCCGGGGACAGGATTTCACTGAAGCTTTCTTT
CASSRARGQDFTEAFF
>.|TRBJ1-2|TRBV4-2|TRBD1
TGTGCCAGCAGGGGGACAGGGCAAAGTTATGGCTACACCTTC
CASRGTGQSYGYTF
>.|TRBJ2-3|TRBV4-3|.
TGCGCCAGCAGCCCACGAGCAGGGGCGGGTGATACGCAGTATTTT
CASSPRAGAGDTQYF
>.|TRBJ2-1|TRBV20-1|.
TGCAGTGCTAGGGCCCCGGTTGGCAACGATGAGCAGTTCTTC
CSARAPVGNDEQFF
>.|TRBJ1-1|TRBV20-1|.
TGCAGTGCTAGAACGACAGACCCGAACACTGAAGCTTTCTTT
CSARTTDPNTEAFF
>few|TRBJ2-5|TRBV7-2|TRBD2
TGTGCCAGCAGCTTAGCCCCCTCTAGCGGAGGGTATCAAGAGACCCAGTACTTC
CASSLAPSSGGYQETQYF
>.|TRBJ2-3|TRBV4-1|.
TGCGCCAGCAGCCAAGGAAGGGTCCCGGGACTCACCACAGATACGCAGTATTTT
CASSQGRVPGLTTDTQYF
>.|TRBJ2-5|TRBV27|.
TGTGCCAGCAGTTCCCCATTCCAAGAGACCCAGTACTTC
CASSSPFQETQYF
>few|TRBJ2-1|TRBV11-1|TRBD2
TGTGCCAGCAGCTTAGCGCTAGCGGTCAACAATGAGCAGTTCTTC
CASSLALAVNNEQFF
>few|TRBJ1-6|TRBV15|.
TGTGCCACCAGCATGAGGATCTCCTATAATTCACCCCTCCACTTT
CATSMRISYNSPLHF
>.|TRBJ2-3|TRBV4-2|.
TGTGCCAGCAGCCAAGTGGCCGGGACTTTCACAGATACGCAGTATTTT
CASSQVAGTFTDTQYF
>few|TRBJ1-1|TRBV5-1|.
TGCGCCAGCAGCTTGGGGACACTGAACACTGAAGCTTTCTTT
CASSLGTLNTEAFF
>.|TRBJ2-5|TRBV7-9|.
TGTGCCAGCAGCAACCCCCCCGCCCAATATGATGAGCAGTACTTC
CASSNPPAQYDEQYF
>.|TRBJ1-1|TRBV6-6|TRBD1
TGTGCCAGCAAAATACCGGACAGGGGGGGCACTGAAGCTTTCTTT
CASKIPDRGGTEAFF
>.|TRBJ1-2|TRBV29-1|.
TGCAGCGTTGTTGACAGCGACTATGGCTACACCTTC
CSVVDSDYGYTF
>.|TRBJ2-6|TRBV6-6|.
TGTGCCGGCAGTTCCCGGGGTTCTGGGGCCAACGTCCTGACTTTC
CAGSSRGSGANVLTF
>.|TRBJ2-5|TRBV5-1|TRBD2
TGCGCCAGCAGCTTGGTGACTAGCGGGGCACAAGAGACCCAGTACTTC
CASSLVTSGAQETQYF
>.|TRBJ1-5|TRBV15|.
TGTGCCACCAGCAGAGACAGGGTTGACAATCAGCCCCAGCATTTT
CATSRDRVDNQPQHF
>.|TRBJ2-7|TRBV3-1|TRBD1
TGTGCCAGCAGCCGGGACGGGACAGGGCAGTACGAGCAGTACTTC
CASSRDGTGQYEQYF
>.|TRBJ2-7|TRBV12-3/TRBV12-4|.
TGTGCCAGCAGTTTTGGGTCACAAGAGATCCAGTACTTC
CASSFGSQEIQYF
>.|TRBJ2-1|TRBV5-1|TRBD2
TGCGCCAGTAACCTATCCCCTAGCGGGGGGGCGAATGGGCAGTTCTTC
CASNLSPSGGANGQFF
>.|TRBJ2-7|TRBV29-1|TRBD1
TGCAGCGTTGAAGAAGACAGGGACTACGAGCAGTACTTC
CSVEEDRDYEQYF
>.|TRBJ2-1|TRBV28|.
TGTGCCAGCAGTTTATGGTCGGGAGAGGGTTCTCGGGGGGAGCAGTTCTTC
CASSLWSGEGSRGEQFF
>.|TRBJ1-2|TRBV5-6|.
TGTGCCAGCAGCTACCTCTCGAAGGACAGTAGTTATGGCTACACCTTC
CASSYLSKDSSYGYTF
>few|TRBJ2-1|TRBV7-6|TRBD2
TGTGCCAGCAGTCCCCGACTAGCGGGCCTCTACAATGAGCAGTTCTTC
CASSPRLAGLYNEQFF
>.|TRBJ2-6|TRBV5-1|TRBD1
TGCGCCAGCAGCCCCGGGACAGCGCTCTCTGGGGCCAACGTCCTGACTTTC
CASSPGTALSGANVLTF
>few|TRBJ2-7|TRBV29-1|TRBD2
TGCAGCGTTGGGGACTATTCGGGCGAGCAGTACTTC
CSVGDYSGEQYF
>.|TRBJ2-7|TRBV28|.
TGTGCCAGCAGTTTAGGCCCACGGGGGAGCGAGCAGTACTTC
CASSLGPRGSEQYF
>.|TRBJ1-6|TRBV7-2|.
TGTGCCAGCAGCTTAAACGGACCTCTGAATAATTCACCCCTCCACTTT
CASSLNGPLNNSPLHF
>few|TRBJ2-1|TRBV2|TRBD2
TGTGCCAGCAGTTTACAGCGACTAGCGCCATACAATGAGCAGTTCTTC
CASSLQRLAPYNEQFF
>.|TRBJ2-7|TRBV6-2/TRBV6-3|.
TGTGCCAGCAGGGACCCCGGAGGATTCGAGCAGTACTTC
CASRDPGGFEQYF
>.|TRBJ2-1|TRBV5-1|TRBD1
TGCGCCAGCAGCGGGACAGGGGGCAAAAATGAGCAGTTCTTC
CASSGTGGKNEQFF
>once|TRBJ2-3|TRBV10-1|TRBD1
TGCGCCAGCAGCAGTACAGCCGGGACAGGGTCAGATACGCAGTATTTT
CASSSTAGTGSDTQYF